The 14 T cell receptor beta chains reported below all come from one sample, sequenced in a study of T-cell reconstitution after alpha-beta-depleted transplantation in children. Molecular barcoding with unique molecular identifiers was used for the TCRbeta library. TCRdb recomputed calls from the PCR reads with MiXCR, one row per CDR3 protein. Of just over 350,000 distinct CDR3 sequences listed, less than 15% are singletons. The sample consisted of PBMCs, taken from the stem cell graft. The receptors shown here come from a human donor who donated a stem cell graft to a child with Fanconi anemia.

The V call is TRBV7-2, the J call TRBJ1-1; no reliable D call. Trimming removed 1 base at V and 8 bases at J, with 11 bases between. Germline CDR1 and CDR2: SGHTA and FQGNSA. This CDR3 is built from 13 residues. As DNA, the CDR3 is TGTGCCAGCAGCTTAGATCCAGACGGGGAAGCTTTCTTT. As protein: CASSLDPDGEAFF.

This clonotype was counted between two and nine times. This chain connects TRBV5-1 to TRBJ2-3; perhaps TRBD2 as D (6 bases). V was pared by 6 bases and J by 0 bases, with 17 bases between. This CDR3 comprises 16 residues. Germline V gene sequence: CDR1 SGHRS, CDR2 YFSETQ. Here the CDR3 DNA reads TGCGCCAGCACCGACGCGGGGAGTACTAGCACAGATACGCAGTATTTT. It specifies CASTDAGSTSTDTQYF.

This clonotype was seen more than once but under ten times. V gene TRBV5-5 combines with J gene TRBJ2-1; D possibly corresponds to TRBD2 (7 bases). The CDR3 has 16 residues. Trimming pared 0 bases from V and 10 bases from J, leaving 20 bases between. Germline V CDR1 and CDR2: SGHKS, YYEKEE (reference sequence). The CDR3 DNA reads as TGTGCCAGCAGCTTGGGGGGGCTAGCGGATGTGGACGAGCAGTTCTTC. Protein sequence: CASSLGGLADVDEQFF. Full variable domain (outside the CDR3, taken from reference TRBV5-5 and TRBJ2-1): DAGVTQSPTHLIKTRGQQVTLRCSPISGHKSVSWYQQVLGQGPQFIFQYYEKEERGRGNFPDRFSARQFPNYSSELNVNALLLGDSALYLCASSLGGLADVDEQFFGPGTRLTVL.

This clonotype was detected only a few times. This chain links TRBV2 with TRBJ1-1; D not certain. The length of the CDR3 is 14 residues. Germline CDR1 SNHLY, CDR2 FYNNEI. Trimming took 8 bases from V and 4 from J, leaving 17 bases between them. CDR3 protein: CASARQRPGTEAFF. The CDR3 DNA sequence: TGTGCCAGCGCTCGCCAGCGCCCCGGCACTGAAGCTTTCTTT.

This clonotype was recorded a few times. This chain joins TRBV5-1 and TRBJ1-1; D is perhaps TRBD1 (6 bases). V was pared by 0 bases and J by 11 bases, with 17 bases between. Germline loops: CDR1 SGHRS, CDR2 YFSETQ. CDR3 length: 14 amino acids. CDR3 sequence: CASSLADAGHSAFF. The CDR3 nucleotides are TGCGCCAGCAGCTTGGCCGACGCGGGACACAGCGCTTTCTTT.

The chain employs TRBV9 and TRBJ1-3; no definite D call. The CDR3 has 15 amino acids. V was trimmed by 1 base and J by 2 bases, leaving 10 bases between them. CDR1 is SGDLS, CDR2 YYNGEE, per germline. CDR3 loop: CASSVSGSPGNTIYF. CDR3 sequence (DNA): TGTGCCAGCAGCGTAAGCGGGAGCCCTGGAAACACCATATATTTT. The complete variable domain, with remaining parts taken from reference TRBV9 and TRBJ1-3, reads DSGVTQTPKHLITATGQRVTLRCSPRSGDLSVYWYQQSLDQGLQFLIQYYNGEERAKGNILERFSAQQFPDLHSELNLSSLELGDSALYFCASSVSGSPGNTIYFGEGSWLTVV.

In this sample, this clonotype turned up many times. The gene calls are TRBV7-9 and TRBJ1-1, with D perhaps matching TRBD1 (5 bases). Germline-derived CDR1 and CDR2 are SEHNR and FQNEAQ (reference sequence). The V end was cut by 3 bases, the J end by 6 bases, with 8 bases between. The CDR3 is made up of 12 amino acids. DNA for the CDR3: TGTGCCAGCAGCTTCCGGGGGGCTGAAGCTTTCTTT. Encoded protein: CASSFRGAEAFF.

This clonotype was seen a handful of times. The chain employs TRBV7-3 and TRBJ1-1, with D possibly being TRBD1 (6 bases). CDR1 and CDR2 from the germline V gene are SGHTA and FQGTGA. The CDR3 contains 15 residues. Trimming shortened V by 1 base and J by 3 bases, and 12 bases separated the two germline ends. This chain's CDR3 is CASSLSQGRDTEAFF. The CDR3 DNA follows: TGTGCCAGCAGCTTAAGCCAGGGGAGGGACACTGAAGCTTTCTTT.

In its sample, this clonotype was seen a few times. The rearrangement joins TRBV6-2 or TRBV6-3 to TRBJ2-2; a possible D gene is TRBD2 (5 bases). The length of the CDR3 is 12 residues. V was trimmed by 5 bases and J by 9 bases, leaving 10 bases between them. Germline values: CDR1 MNHEY, CDR2 SVGEGT. CDR3 in amino acids: CASSLRERELFF. The DNA for the CDR3 is TGTGCCAGCAGTCTAAGGGAGCGGGAGCTGTTTTTT.

This clonotype was found a few times. This chain links TRBV2 with TRBJ1-6; no reliable D call. V was clipped by 7 bases and J by 4 bases, with 8 bases between them. In germline, CDR1 is SNHLY, CDR2 FYNNEI. The CDR3 totals 13 residues. The CDR3 nucleotides are TGTGCCAGCATAGATCAATATAATTCACCCCTCCACTTT. This sequence encodes CASIDQYNSPLHF. Looking up the rest from reference TRBV2 and TRBJ1-6 gives the full variable domain: EPEVTQTPSHQVTQMGQEVILRCVPISNHLYFYWYRQILGQKVEFLVSFYNNEISEKSEIFDDQFSVERPDGSNFTLKIRSTKLEDSAMYFCASIDQYNSPLHFGNGTRLTVT.

This clonotype has just a few counts. The chain carries TRBV6-2 or TRBV6-3 and TRBJ1-2, with a weak D call TRBD1 (5 bases). Germline CDR1 is MNHEY and CDR2 is SVGEGT. CDR3 length: 15 amino acids. The V end was cut by 0 bases, the J end by 3 bases, with 11 bases between. CDR3 bases: TGTGCCAGCAGTTACTCGACCCCAGGGCACTATGGCTACACCTTC. Protein product: CASSYSTPGHYGYTF.

The chain links TRBV3-1 to TRBJ2-5, with D unresolved. Between the trimmed V and J ends, which lost 4 bases and 2 bases, there was a span of 14 bases. Germline V gives CDR1 LGHDT, CDR2 YNNKEL (reference sequence). The CDR3 runs 15 residues. The chain's CDR3 is CASSPPLRGQETQYF. The CDR3 DNA follows: TGTGCCAGCAGCCCTCCATTAAGAGGTCAAGAGACCCAGTACTTC.

This clonotype has just a few counts. The V and J genes are TRBV12-3 or TRBV12-4 and TRBJ2-1, with TRBD2 matching over 9 bases. The CDR3 is 16 residues long. V gave up 6 bases and J gave up 4 bases; unmatched junction bases: 10. CDR3 loop: CASRPQGGGEYNEQFF. The CDR3 DNA follows: TGTGCCAGCAGACCGCAGGGCGGGGGGGAGTACAATGAGCAGTTCTTC.

V usage is TRBV7-9 and J usage is TRBJ2-7; a weak D match, TRBD1 (6 bases). The CDR3 spans 15 residues. Germline-derived CDR1 and CDR2 are SEHNR and FQNEAQ (reference sequence). V lost 5 bases to trimming and J lost 7 bases, with 21 bases between them. CDR3 DNA: TGTGCCAGCAGCCCCCCAGCAGGGGAATCGGGAGAGCAGTACTTC. It is translated as CASSPPAGESGEQYF.